This T cell receptor (beta chain) was sequenced for a study of T-cell memory formation after mild COVID-19. This clonotype was detected a few times. What it recognizes is unknown. Notes on the study in general: Those CD4+ clones that contracted were mainly in CM and EM (CD8+ ones in EMRA).

TCRdb called the 5' RACE reads again in MiXCR, with one record for every CDR3 protein. Of roughly 300,000 distinct CDR3 sequences listed, 15% to 20% were seen once; the top ten hold roughly 20%. From germline, CDR1 is MNHNY and CDR2 SVGAGI (reference sequence). This CDR3 has 18 amino acids. With 2 bases removed from V and 1 base from J, the gap between germline ends came to 17 bases. V usage is TRBV6-6 and J usage is TRBJ1-4, with D maybe TRBD1 (5 bases). Specimen: PBMCs or a T cell subset sorted from them (not recorded which). The receptor was isolated from a man aged 18-30 years who had mild COVID-19 (a few samples of this study predate the infection). Cell type and time point are not known. The CDR3 here is CASSYPPPVGGTNEKLFF. The CDR3 DNA reads TGTGCCAGCAGTTACCCCCCCCCAGTTGGGGGAACTAATGAAAAACTGTTTTTT.